Shown below are 4 T cell receptor beta chains from a single sample sequenced in a study of blood T cell repertoires in COVID-19. This table comes from immunoSEQ multiplex PCR, and its TCRdb copy is limited to in-frame clones, with some not included. The profile covers 45,000 to 50,000 clones, with 80% to 85% appearing a single time and about 7.7% taken by the ten largest. Sequenced: peripheral blood. All receptors come from a man aged 55 to 70 with active COVID-19.

This sequence joins TRBV19 and TRBJ2-2; 9 bases are shared with TRBD2. The CDR3 length is 16 residues. V lost 6 bases and J lost 4; bases outside the gene matches: 9. CDR1 is LNHDA and CDR2 is SQIVND in the germline V gene (reference sequence). CDR3 bases: TGTGCCAGTAGCCGGGGGAGCGGGGGGCGCACCGGGGAGCTGTTTTTT. Amino acids: CASSRGSGGRTGELFF.

The rearrangement uses TRBV6-5 and TRBJ1-2; weak D call: TRBD1 (6 bases). The CDR3 spans 12 residues. V lost 6 bases and J 6 bases, leaving 11 bases between the germline ends. Germline CDR1 reads MNHEY; CDR2 reads SVGAGI. The CDR3 loop reads CASSNRDHGYTF. The CDR3 DNA reads as TGTGCCAGCAGCAACAGGGACCATGGCTACACCTTC.

Written as DNA, the CDR3 is TGTGCCAGCAGACCCCAACAGGGGTCATCCTACGAGCAGTACTTC. This codes for CASRPQQGSSYEQYF. The chain combines TRBV27 with TRBJ2-7; 7 bases are a match to TRBD1. CDR1 is MNHEY and CDR2 is SMNVEV in the germline V gene (reference sequence). The CDR3 spans 15 residues. The trim removed 6 bases at V and 1 base at J, leaving 9 bases unmatched.

This clone was detected only a few times. V is TRBV11-2 and J is TRBJ2-7, with TRBD1 as a possible D gene (6 bases). Germline loops: CDR1 SGHAT, CDR2 FQNNGV. Deletions cut 0 bases from V and 2 bases from J, with 11 bases between. The CDR3 is made up of 15 amino acids. CDR3 amino acids: CASSLDQGITYEQYF. For the CDR3, the DNA is TGTGCCAGCAGCTTAGATCAGGGGATTACCTACGAGCAGTACTTC.